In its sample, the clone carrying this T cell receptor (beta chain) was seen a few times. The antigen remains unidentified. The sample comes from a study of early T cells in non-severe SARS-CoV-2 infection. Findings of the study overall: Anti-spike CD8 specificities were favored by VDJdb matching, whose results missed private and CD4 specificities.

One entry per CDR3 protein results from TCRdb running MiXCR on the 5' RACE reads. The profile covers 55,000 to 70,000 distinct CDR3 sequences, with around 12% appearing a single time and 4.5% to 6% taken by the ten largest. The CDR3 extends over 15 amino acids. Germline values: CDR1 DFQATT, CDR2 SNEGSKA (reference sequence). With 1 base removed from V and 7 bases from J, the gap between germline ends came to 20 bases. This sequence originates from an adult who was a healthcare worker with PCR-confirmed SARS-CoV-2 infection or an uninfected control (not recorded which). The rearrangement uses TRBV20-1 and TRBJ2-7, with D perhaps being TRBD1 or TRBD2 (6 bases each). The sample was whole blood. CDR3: CSARAGGGDNREQYF. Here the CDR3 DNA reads TGCAGTGCTAGAGCCGGTGGCGGGGACAATAGGGAGCAGTACTTC.